This T cell receptor beta chain was sequenced in a study of control samples from healthy donors and cancer patients. Method: immunoSEQ multiplex PCR; TCRdb's copy keeps in-frame clones and lacks some. The table includes 75,000 to 95,000 clones, approximately 95% detected once. With 5 bases removed from V and 4 bases from J, the gap between germline ends came to 12 bases. The CDR3 sequence is 13 residues long. Germline lookup yields CDR1 SGHTS and CDR2 YDEGEE. The gene calls are TRBV5-8 and TRBJ1-2; a weak D match, TRBD1 (6 bases). The sequenced sample consisted of blood. This clonotype was sampled from a woman aged 25 to 39 in good health. The CDR3 here is CASRDSHRYGYTF. The CDR3, as DNA: TGTGCCAGCAGGGACAGCCATCGCTATGGCTACACCTTC.